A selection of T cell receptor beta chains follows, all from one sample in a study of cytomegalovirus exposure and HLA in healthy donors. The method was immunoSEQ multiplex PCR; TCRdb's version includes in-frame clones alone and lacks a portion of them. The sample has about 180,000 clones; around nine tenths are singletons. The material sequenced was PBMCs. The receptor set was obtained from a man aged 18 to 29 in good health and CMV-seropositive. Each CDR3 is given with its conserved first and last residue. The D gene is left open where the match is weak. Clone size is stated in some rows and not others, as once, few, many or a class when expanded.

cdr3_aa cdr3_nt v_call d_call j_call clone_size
CASSEKGADEQYF TGTGCCAGCAGTGAAAAGGGGGCAGACGAGCAGTACTTC TRBV6-1 TRBD1 TRBJ2-7 NA
CASSRTRIIAGELFF TGTGCCAGTAGTAGGACTAGAATTATCGCCGGGGAGCTGTTTTTT TRBV19 TRBD2 TRBJ2-2 NA
CASDEVGREDGYTF TGTGCCAGCGACGAGGTGGGCAGGGAGGATGGCTACACCTTC TRBV7-9 NA TRBJ1-2 NA
CASSLGQGRQPNQPQHF TGTGCCAGCAGTCTCGGACAGGGCCGCCAACCCAATCAGCCCCAGCATTTT TRBV28 TRBD1 TRBJ1-5 NA
CASSRQVRGAFF TGTGCCAGCTCTCGACAGGTTAGGGGAGCTTTCTTT TRBV18 NA TRBJ1-1 few
CASSPNPGLDYNEQFF TGTGCCAGCAGCCCTAACCCGGGACTTGATTACAATGAGCAGTTCTTC TRBV4-2 NA TRBJ2-1 NA
CASRTGDTQYF TGTGCCAGCAGAACCGGGGATACGCAGTATTTT TRBV9 NA TRBJ2-3 NA
CASSDRDRRVANYGYTF TGTGCCAGCAGTGACAGGGATCGGAGGGTAGCTAACTATGGCTACACCTTC TRBV2 NA TRBJ1-2 few
CASSSTSGRALDTQYF TGTGCCAGCAGCTCGACTAGCGGGAGGGCCTTAGATACGCAGTATTTT TRBV7-2 TRBD2 TRBJ2-3 NA
CASSPGQGDSPLHF TGTGCCAGCTCACCCGGACAGGGAGACTCACCCCTCCACTTT TRBV18 TRBD1 TRBJ1-6 NA